This T cell receptor (beta chain) came from a study of regulatory T cells in long-lasting Graves disease. Study at large: Treatment with antithyroid drugs for over 5 years, together with positive TSH receptor antibodies, meant persistent Graves' disease.

Study-wide findings and caveats: With under 3,500 shared public clonotypes, persistent patients exceeded new patients, who shared 966.

This clonotype was seen a few times. Its target is unknown. Time point specified: persistent/refractory GD, antithyroid drugs over 5 years with positive TRAb. Isolated PBMC RNA provided the starting material for the TCR library. Construction of the TCR beta libraries employed iRepertoire HTBI primers in conjunction with Arm-PCR of CDR3 regions. Per the original data handling: Taken together, the samples had 60 or so TRBV and approximately 15 TRBJ segments identified. TCRdb ran MiXCR on the multiplex PCR reads and lists one entry per CDR3 protein. These V and J calls derive from TCRdb rather than the authors' analysis. Of approximately 690,000 distinct CDR3 sequences listed, around 30% are singletons. V lost 2 bases, J lost 9 bases, and 8 bases lay in between. The CDR3 sequence is 13 residues long. Germline V lookup: CDR1 SNHLY, CDR2 FYNNEI.

This chain uses TRBV2 with TRBJ1-6; D uncertain. This sequence was found in a female donor with Graves disease. The specimen was peripheral blood mononuclear cells (PBMCs), collected when the disease was refractory, from a patient treated with antithyroid drugs. The CDR3 coding sequence is TGTGCCAGCAGTGAAACGGGTTCTTCACCCCTCCACTTT. Encoded protein: CASSETGSSPLHF.